This entry features one T cell receptor (beta chain) sequence. Its antigen is unknown. Trimming cost V 7 bases and J 4 bases, with 10 bases left between them. The germline V gene encodes CDR1 SGHAT and CDR2 FQNNGV. The CDR3 totals 13 residues. Out of 9 to 10 ml of fresh peripheral blood, PBMCs were obtained. These data are taken from a study of Graves' ophthalmopathy and Graves' hyperthyroidism. Findings of the study overall: The authors also found most expanded thyroid clonotypes above 0.001 frequency in blood.

RNA transcripts were the template, and TCR beta CDR3 regions were amplified from them. HTBI primers were employed in first-round RT-PCR, then a second-round multiplex PCR followed. TCRdb analysed the multiplex PCR reads with MiXCR anew, one entry per CDR3 protein. This sample has 650,000 to 900,000 distinct CDR3 sequences, with 35% to 50% found just once. The chain has TRBV11-2 and TRBJ1-4, with D perhaps TRBD1 (6 bases). The TCR comes from an adult man with Graves' ophthalmopathy. The sample comprised peripheral blood. The CDR3 region has the DNA TGTGCCAGCACCGGGACAAGTAATGAAAAACTGTTTTTT. Translating it yields CASTGTSNEKLFF.